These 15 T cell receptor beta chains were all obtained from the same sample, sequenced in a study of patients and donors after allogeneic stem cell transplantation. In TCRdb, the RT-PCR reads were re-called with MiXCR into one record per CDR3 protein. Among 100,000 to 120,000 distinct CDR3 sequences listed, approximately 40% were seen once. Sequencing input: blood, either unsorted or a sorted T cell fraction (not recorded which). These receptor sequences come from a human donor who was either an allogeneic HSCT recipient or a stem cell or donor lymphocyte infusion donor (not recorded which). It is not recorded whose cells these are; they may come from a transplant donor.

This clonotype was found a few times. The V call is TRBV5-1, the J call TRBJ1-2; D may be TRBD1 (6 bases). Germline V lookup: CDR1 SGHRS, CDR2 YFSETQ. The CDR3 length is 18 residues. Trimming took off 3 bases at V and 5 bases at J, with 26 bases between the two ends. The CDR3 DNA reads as TGCGCCAGCAGCTACAGCCACGGCAGGGGCCCAGAAGGGTATGGCTACACCTTC. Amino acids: CASSYSHGRGPEGYGYTF.

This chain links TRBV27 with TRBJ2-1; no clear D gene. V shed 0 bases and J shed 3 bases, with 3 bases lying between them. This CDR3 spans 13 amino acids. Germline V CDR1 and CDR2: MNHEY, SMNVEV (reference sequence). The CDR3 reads CASSLSFYNEQFF. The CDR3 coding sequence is TGTGCCAGCAGTTTATCTTTCTACAATGAGCAGTTCTTC.

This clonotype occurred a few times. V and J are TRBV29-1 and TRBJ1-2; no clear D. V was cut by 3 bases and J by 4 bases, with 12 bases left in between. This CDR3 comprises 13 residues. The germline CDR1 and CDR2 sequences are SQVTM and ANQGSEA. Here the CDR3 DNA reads TGCAGCGTTGACCCCCTCGGCAGCTATGGCTACACCTTC. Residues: CSVDPLGSYGYTF.

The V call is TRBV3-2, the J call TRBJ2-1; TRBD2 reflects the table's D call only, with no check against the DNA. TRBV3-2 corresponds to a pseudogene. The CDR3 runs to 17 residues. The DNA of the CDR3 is TGTGCCAGCAGCCCGCTAAGCGGACTAGCGGGAGGTGATGAGCAGTTCTTC. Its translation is CASSPLSGLAGGDEQFF.

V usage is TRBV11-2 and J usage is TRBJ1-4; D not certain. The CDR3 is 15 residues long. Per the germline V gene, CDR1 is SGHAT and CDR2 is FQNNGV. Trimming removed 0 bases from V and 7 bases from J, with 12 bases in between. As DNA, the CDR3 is TGTGCCAGCAGCTTAGATTGGCGAATTGGTGAAAAACTGTTTTTT. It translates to CASSLDWRIGEKLFF.

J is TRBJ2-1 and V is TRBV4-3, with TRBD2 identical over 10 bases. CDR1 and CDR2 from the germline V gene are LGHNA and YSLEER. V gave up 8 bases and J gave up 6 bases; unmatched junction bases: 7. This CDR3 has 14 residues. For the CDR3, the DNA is TGCGCCAGCCGCCTCTGGACTAGCGGCAATGAGCAGTTCTTC. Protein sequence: CASRLWTSGNEQFF.

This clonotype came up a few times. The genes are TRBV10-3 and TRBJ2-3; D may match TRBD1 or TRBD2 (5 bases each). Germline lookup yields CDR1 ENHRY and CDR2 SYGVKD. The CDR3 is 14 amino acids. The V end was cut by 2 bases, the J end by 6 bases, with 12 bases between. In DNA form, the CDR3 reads TGTGCCATCAGTGAGGGACTTCAGGGTGATACGCAGTATTTT. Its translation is CAISEGLQGDTQYF.

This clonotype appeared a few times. The CDR3 loop is CASSLGGSSGTYEQYF. DNA of the CDR3: TGCGCCAGCAGTCTTGGAGGGTCTAGCGGGACCTACGAGCAGTACTTC. The gene calls are TRBV5-1 and TRBJ2-7; 9 nucleotides match TRBD2. Trimming at V came to 5 bases and at J to 2 bases, leaving 11 bases not matched to a gene. Germline V gives CDR1 SGHRS, CDR2 YFSETQ. CDR3 length equals 16 residues.

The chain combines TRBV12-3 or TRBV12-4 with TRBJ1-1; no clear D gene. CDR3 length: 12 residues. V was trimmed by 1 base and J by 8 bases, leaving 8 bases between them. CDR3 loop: CASSLEFVEAFF. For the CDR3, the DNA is TGTGCCAGCAGTTTAGAGTTCGTGGAAGCTTTCTTT.

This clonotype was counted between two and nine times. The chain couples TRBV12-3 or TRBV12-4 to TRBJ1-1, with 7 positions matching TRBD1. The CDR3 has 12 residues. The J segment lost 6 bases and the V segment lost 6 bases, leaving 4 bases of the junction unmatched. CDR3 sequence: CASSRTGPEAFF. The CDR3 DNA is TGTGCCAGCAGCCGGACAGGCCCTGAAGCTTTCTTT.

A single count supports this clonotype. The CDR3 DNA reads TGTGCCAGCAGCGAAAGCCCATACAGAAGCTCCTACAATGAGCAGTTCTTC. As protein: CASSESPYRSSYNEQFF. V and J are TRBV11-2 and TRBJ2-1; no firm D call. The CDR3 has 17 residues. Germline V CDR1 and CDR2: SGHAT, FQNNGV. Trimming removed 5 bases at V and 0 bases at J, with 17 bases between. The complete variable domain, with remaining parts taken from reference TRBV11-2 and TRBJ2-1, reads EAGVAQSPRYKIIEKRQSVAFWCNPISGHATLYWYQQILGQGPKLLIQFQNNGVVDDSQLPKDRFSAERLKGVDSTLKIQPAKLEDSAVYLCASSESPYRSSYNEQFFGPGTRLTVL.

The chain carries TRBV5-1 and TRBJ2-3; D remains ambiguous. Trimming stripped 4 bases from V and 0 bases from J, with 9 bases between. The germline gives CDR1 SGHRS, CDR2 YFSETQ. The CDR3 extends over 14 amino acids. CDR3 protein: CASSQIPSTDTQYF. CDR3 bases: TGCGCCAGCAGCCAAATTCCCAGCACAGATACGCAGTATTTT.

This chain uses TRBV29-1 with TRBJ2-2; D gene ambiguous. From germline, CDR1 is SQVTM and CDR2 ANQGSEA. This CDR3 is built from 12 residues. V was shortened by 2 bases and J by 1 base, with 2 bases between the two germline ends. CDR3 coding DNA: TGCAGCGTTGAAAGGAACACCGGGGAGCTGTTTTTT. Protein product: CSVERNTGELFF.

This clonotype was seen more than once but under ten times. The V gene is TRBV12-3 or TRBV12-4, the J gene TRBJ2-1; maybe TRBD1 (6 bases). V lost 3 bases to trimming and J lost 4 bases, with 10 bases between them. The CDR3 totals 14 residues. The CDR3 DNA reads TGTGCCAGCAGTTTCGGGGACACGTACAATGAGCAGTTCTTC. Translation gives CASSFGDTYNEQFF.

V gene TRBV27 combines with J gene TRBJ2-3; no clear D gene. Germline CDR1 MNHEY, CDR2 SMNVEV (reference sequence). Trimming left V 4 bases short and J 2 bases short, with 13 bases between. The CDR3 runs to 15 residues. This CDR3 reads CASSSSYFPTDTQYF. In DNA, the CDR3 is TGTGCCAGCAGTTCTTCCTACTTTCCCACAGATACGCAGTATTTT.